The present T cell receptor (beta chain) was sequenced within a study of T cells after yellow fever vaccination (dated by TCRdb to the late 2010s). Background on the whole study: Libraries from fractions with low cell numbers were prepared with the SMART-Seq v4 Ultra Low Input RNA kit. Blood samples were taken at several timepoints before and after primary and secondary immunization, and bulk PBMC replicates and cell subsets were isolated. Two healthy male donors, one aged 18 to 30 and one aged 30 to 40 years, were included in the cohort. To follow T-cell clones before and after primary and booster YFV17D yellow fever vaccination, bulk TCR alpha and beta repertoires were sequenced over time. The full study reports these points: FACS-sorted repertoires could contain abundant contaminating clonotypes from the bulk population, so computational filtering was required. A small fraction of clonotypes showed up in both the CD4 and CD8 compartments, probably as a result of convergent recombination. Because only two donors were included in the study, the extent to which the findings can be generalized is limited. The secondary T-cell response was found to be weaker but faster than the primary response, with a peak reached on day 5 rather than on day 15. After the booster, most clones that had expanded after primary vaccination were detected again (nearly 98% of CD4 and around nine tenths of CD8), suggesting broad maintenance of memory.

Data came from an Illumina NovaSeq 6000. Synthesis of TCR cDNA relied on 5'RACE template switching, a step that introduced a universal primer site along with unique molecular identifiers. cDNA synthesis was primed from both the TCR alpha and TCR beta constant segments. Library amplification used two PCR steps, and the second PCR step added sample barcodes and sequencing adapters. Sequencing of the libraries was done on either Illumina HiSeq 2500 (2x100 bp) or NovaSeq (2x150 bp). In the source study's methods: MIGEC was used to demultiplex reads and collapse the reads into UMI consensus sequences, and MiXCR was used for V(D)J alignment. Clonotypes responding to the vaccine were identified with edgeR on replicate PBMC samples, with the criteria of FDR below 0.01 and a log2 fold change above 5 up to day 15. CD4 or CD8 identity was assigned to each bulk clonotype according to whether the clonotype was present at higher abundance in the sequenced CD4 repertoire or the sequenced CD8 repertoire. TCRdb reworked the public reads: Q25 trimming with fastp, MiXCR clone assembly, productive beta chains retained. CDR3 protein duplicates are merged, each entry listing the most common genes and DNA. TCRdb, not the authors, supplied the V and J calls. For this sample the table gives a few hundred thousand distinct CDR3 sequences, of which 7.5% to 9.5% were detected only once. The ten top clones hold approximately 3.3% of the sample.

V sheds 6 bases and J sheds 6 bases, leaving 25 bases between their ends. Looking up the germline V gene yields CDR1 LGHNA and CDR2 YNFKEQ. The CDR3 sequence holds 17 residues, the cysteine and phenylalanine included. Only the CDR3 DNA is retained, 51 bases long and in frame from the first base. This clonotype was seen at least ten times. What antigen it recognizes has not been identified. No quality values exist for individual bases; no much larger clone is one base distant. The sample's treatment or condition label, in plain terms: live attenuated yellow fever vaccine strain. A standard Ficoll-Paque protocol was used to isolate PBMCs from peripheral blood. Dynabeads CD4 and CD8 positive selection kits were used to isolate the CD4 and CD8 T-cell fractions. TriZol was used to extract RNA from bulk PBMCs, CD4 and CD8 fractions, and dextramer-positive and dextramer-negative fractions.

The rearrangement joined TRBV4-2 to TRBJ2-3; TRBD2 is a possible D gene, resting on 5 matching bases. Sample: CD4+ T cells sorted from PBMCs, taken 5 days after the yellow fever booster vaccination. This receptor was taken from a young man who received the YFV17D yellow fever vaccine. The DNA reads as follows: TGTGCCAGCAGTCCTCAGACTCGGCGGGCCCACGGGGATACGCAGTATTTT. This codes for CASSPQTRRAHGDTQYF.